The 2 T cell receptor beta chains below all came from one sample that was sequenced in a study of cytomegalovirus exposure and HLA in healthy donors. It was with 60 Vbeta and 13 Jbeta primers that the PCR ran. Data came from immunoSEQ multiplex PCR; TCRdb stores just in-frame clones and leaves some out. The sample has over 150,000 clones, roughly 76% seen once; the top ten hold over 10%. Sequencing was done on a sample of PBMCs. Receptor source: a woman aged 45-59 years in good health and CMV-seronegative.

The J gene is TRBJ2-2, the V gene TRBV6-6, with D hard to call. CDR1 is MNHNY, CDR2 SVGAGI, per germline (reference sequence). The CDR3 runs to 13 residues. The ends were cut back, 1 base at V and 4 bases at J, with 4 bases in the middle. CDR3 sequence (DNA): TGTGCCAGCAGTTACTTACTCACCGGGGAGCTGTTTTTT. Its translation: CASSYLLTGELFF.

This clone was seen more than once but under ten times. A read error may produce the germline difference seen at one junction end. This chain uses TRBV27 with TRBJ2-1, with D possibly TRBD2 on 5 matching bases. This CDR3 region has 13 residues. Germline CDR1 and CDR2: MNHEY and SMNVEV (reference sequence). The DNA for the CDR3 is TGTGCCAGCAGTTTAATGCTGCCCGGGAACGAGATCTTC. As protein: CASSLMLPGNEIF.